This T cell receptor (beta chain) was identified during a study of blood T cell repertoires in COVID-19. Study background: Nucleic acid was either cDNA or gDNA, and it came from T cells, B-cell-depleted T cells, or PBMCs.

This clone appeared once. The cohort comprised adults aged about 18 to 90 years residing in approximately 25 US areas. Cohort assignment relied on participant-reported clinical history. In the original processing: Amplification from reference gene primers served as the basis for estimated nucleated cell counts. The protocol was immunoSEQ multiplex PCR, while the TCRdb copy is restricted to in-frame clones and leaves out a portion. D and trimming were read from the DNA, whereas the V and J calls and clone size are those reported in that table. The sample gives roughly 260,000 clones, approximately 90% of which show up once; roughly 6% is in the top ten. The ends were cut back, 4 bases at V and 7 bases at J, with 14 bases in the middle. This CDR3 has 13 residues. Germline loops: CDR1 MNHEY, CDR2 SMNVEV (reference sequence).

The chain carries TRBV27 and TRBJ2-7; a weak D match, TRBD1 (5 bases). This sequence originates from a woman in her 30s with acute COVID-19. The sample comprised PBMCs or T cells enriched from blood (not recorded which). CDR3 residues: CASSWGPRREQYF. The CDR3 DNA is TGTGCCAGCAGTTGGGGCCCGCGTAGGGAGCAGTACTTC.